The 16 T cell receptor beta chains below come from one sample, sequenced in a study of blood T cell repertoires in COVID-19. Data came from immunoSEQ multiplex PCR; TCRdb stores just in-frame clones and leaves some out. The sample includes tens of thousands of clones, nearly 90% of them seen just once. The sequenced sample consisted of peripheral blood. These receptors were taken from a woman aged 50 to 60 with COVID-19, enrolled during active disease.

The chain carries TRBV13 and TRBJ1-1, with D possibly TRBD1 on 6 matching bases. Trimming removed 3 bases at V and 6 bases at J, with 11 bases between. The CDR3 length is 13 residues. Per the germline V gene, CDR1 is PRHDT and CDR2 is FYEKMQ (reference sequence). Written as DNA, the CDR3 is TGTGCCAGCAGCTTCACAGGGCCCCCTGAAGCTTTCTTT. This gives the protein CASSFTGPPEAFF.

The gene calls are TRBV9 and TRBJ2-1; D may be TRBD2 (6 bases). CDR3 length: 14 residues. Per germline, CDR1 SGDLS and CDR2 YYNGEE. Trimming cost V 0 bases and J 2 bases, with 6 bases left between them. This CDR3 reads CASSVGGTYNEQFF. Written as DNA, the CDR3 is TGTGCCAGCAGCGTAGGCGGGACCTACAATGAGCAGTTCTTC.

The gene calls are TRBV27 and TRBJ1-1; D possibly corresponds to TRBD1 (5 bases). This CDR3 has 16 residues. CDR1 is MNHEY and CDR2 is SMNVEV in the germline V gene (reference sequence). Trimming removed 0 bases from V and 2 bases from J, with 13 bases in between. CDR3 in DNA: TGTGCCAGCAGTTTATCCCGGGGGTGGCCCAACACTGAAGCTTTCTTT. Its protein product is CASSLSRGWPNTEAFF.

The rearrangement links TRBV12-5 to TRBJ1-1, with D possibly matching TRBD1 (6 bases). From germline, CDR1 is LGHNT and CDR2 FRNRAP. This CDR3 spans 15 amino acids. The ends were cut back, 0 bases at V and 6 bases at J, with 14 bases in the middle. The CDR3 sequence is CASGLVRGQTSEAFF. In nucleotides, the CDR3 is TGTGCTAGTGGTTTGGTACGCGGACAGACTTCTGAAGCTTTCTTT. Full variable domain (outside the CDR3, taken from reference TRBV12-5 and TRBJ1-1): DARVTQTPRHKVTEMGQEVTMRCQPILGHNTVFWYRQTMMQGLELLAYFRNRAPLDDSGMPKDRFSAEMPDATLATLKIQPSEPRDSAVYFCASGLVRGQTSEAFFGQGTRLTVV.

CDR3 sequence (DNA): TGTGCCAGCAGTTCTGGGGCAGGGGGCGGAGAGACCCAGTACTTC. Protein sequence: CASSSGAGGGETQYF. V gene TRBV6-5 combines with J gene TRBJ2-5; 8 bases line up with TRBD1. The CDR3 has 15 residues. CDR1 and CDR2 (germline): MNHEY, SVGAGI. Trimming cost V 4 bases and J 4 bases; bases outside gene matches: 8.

This rearrangement joins TRBV7-9 to TRBJ2-1; 7 nucleotides match TRBD1. Germline trimming cut 6 bases from V and 6 bases from J; bases unmatched to any gene: 11. Germline V gene data show CDR1 as SEHNR and CDR2 as FQNEAQ (reference sequence). This CDR3 is 15 amino acids long. This chain's CDR3 is CASSHPVDRINEQFF. In nucleotides, the CDR3 is TGTGCCAGCAGTCACCCGGTGGACAGGATCAATGAGCAGTTCTTC. Looking up the rest from reference TRBV7-9 and TRBJ2-1 gives the full variable domain: DTGVSQNPRHKITKRGQNVTFRCDPISEHNRLYWYRQTLGQGPEFLTYFQNEAQLEKSRLLSDRFSAERPKGSFSTLEIQRTEQGDSAMYLCASSHPVDRINEQFFGPGTRLTVL.

The chain uses TRBV2 and TRBJ2-7; 7 bases fit TRBD1. Trimming cost V 9 bases and J 2 bases; bases outside gene matches: 7. The CDR3 has 13 amino acids. CDR1 is SNHLY, CDR2 FYNNEI, per germline. This CDR3 is CASSTGATYEQYF. CDR3 bases: TGTGCCAGTTCTACAGGGGCGACCTACGAGCAGTACTTC.

CDR3 DNA: TGCGCCAGCAGGCTAGGACAGGGGTCAGCCAGGCAGTACTTC. It translates to CASRLGQGSARQYF. The V gene is TRBV5-1, the J gene TRBJ2-7; 9 bases are shared with TRBD1. Trimming at V came to 5 bases and at J to 9 bases, leaving 12 bases not matched to a gene. The CDR3 has 14 residues. Germline V gene lookup returns CDR1 SGHRS and CDR2 YFSETQ.

This clone was observed once. The V and J genes are TRBV30 and TRBJ2-3; tentative D call: TRBD2 (5 bases). Per germline, CDR1 GTSNPN and CDR2 SVGIG (reference sequence). V lost 2 bases to trimming and J lost 1 base, with 13 bases between them. The CDR3 is 15 residues long. The DNA for the CDR3 is TGTGCCTGGAGTCTCGGGGTCCAAGGCACAGATACGCAGTATTTT. It is translated as CAWSLGVQGTDTQYF.

J is TRBJ2-1 and V is TRBV11-2, with 11 bases aligning to TRBD2. The germline V gene has CDR1 SGHAT and CDR2 FQNNGV. The CDR3 has 18 residues. J gave up 2 bases and V 1 base, and 7 bases lay outside the gene matches. The CDR3 here is CASSLVGASGRTYNEQFF. The CDR3 DNA reads as TGTGCCAGCAGCTTAGTCGGTGCTAGCGGGAGGACCTACAATGAGCAGTTCTTC.

A single count supports this clone. The V gene is TRBV5-1, the J gene TRBJ1-1; D possibly corresponds to TRBD1 (5 bases). Germline CDR1 is SGHRS and CDR2 is YFSETQ. The CDR3 sequence is 14 residues long. Trimming cost V 3 bases and J 5 bases, with 14 bases left between them. CDR3 in amino acids: CASSSTEFRTEAFF. CDR3 coding DNA: TGCGCCAGCAGCTCGACAGAGTTTCGGACTGAAGCTTTCTTT. Full variable domain (missing parts from reference TRBV5-1 and TRBJ1-1): KAGVTQTPRYLIKTRGQQVTLSCSPISGHRSVSWYQQTPGQGLQFLFEYFSETQRNKGNFPGRFSGRQFSNSRSEMNVSTLELGDSALYLCASSSTEFRTEAFFGQGTRLTVV.

The chain is built from TRBV6-6 and TRBJ2-1; 9 bases line up with TRBD1. With V trimmed by 2 bases and J by 5 bases, 1 base remained unmatched. Germline V gives CDR1 MNHNY, CDR2 SVGAGI (reference sequence). This CDR3 has 14 amino acids. CDR3 residues: CASSYRDRDNEQFF. The CDR3 nucleotides read TGTGCCAGCAGTTACAGGGACAGGGACAATGAGCAGTTCTTC.

CDR3 DNA sequence: TGTGCCAGCAGCGGGTTTGAGCAGTTCTTC. Encoded protein: CASSGFEQFF. V gene TRBV12-3 or TRBV12-4 combines with J gene TRBJ2-1; no reliable D call. V lost 6 bases and J 9 bases, leaving 6 bases between the germline ends. The CDR3 sequence is 10 residues long.

The chain couples TRBV19 to TRBJ2-6; no definite D call. Germline CDR1 is LNHDA and CDR2 is SQIVND (reference sequence). V was pared by 9 bases and J by 1 base, with 7 bases between. The CDR3 runs 13 residues. CDR3 DNA sequence: TGTGCCAGCCTCTTTTCTGGGGCCAACGTCCTGACTTTC. It translates to CASLFSGANVLTF.

The rearrangement uses TRBV15 and TRBJ2-2, with D perhaps TRBD2 (5 bases). This CDR3 contains 17 residues. Trimming stripped 1 base from V and 7 bases from J, with 19 bases between. CDR1 is LNHNV and CDR2 is YYDKDF in the germline V gene (reference sequence). DNA of the CDR3: TGTGCCACCAGCAGAGTGGCGGACTTTTCCGACGGCGGGGAGCTGTTTTTT. It encodes CATSRVADFSDGGELFF.

The CDR3 spells CASISKAGQGNTEAFF. The CDR3 DNA sequence: TGTGCCAGCATCTCTAAGGCGGGACAGGGCAACACTGAAGCTTTCTTT. This chain connects TRBV27 to TRBJ1-1, with 9 bases that match TRBD1. CDR1 is MNHEY, CDR2 SMNVEV, per germline (reference sequence). CDR3 size: 16 residues. With 7 bases clipped from V and 2 bases from J, the junction kept 11 bases outside the gene matches.